One and the same sample provided the 21 T cell receptor beta chains below, sequenced in a study of technical replicates of blood from a few donors. The method was immunoSEQ multiplex PCR; TCRdb's version includes in-frame clones alone and lacks a portion of them. There are 70,000 or so clones in the sample; approximately 98% occur only once, and over 0.2% lies in the top ten. The sample comprised T cells isolated from PBMCs. The receptors originated from a human donor in good health.

The V and J genes are TRBV5-1 and TRBJ1-1; no clear D gene. The CDR3 length is 13 residues. Trimming took 9 bases from V and 4 from J, leaving 16 bases between them. CDR1 SGHRS and CDR2 YFSETQ come from the germline V gene. Written as DNA, the CDR3 is TGCGCCACCGCGCCTATCACTTCCACTGAAGCTTTCTTT. Translating it yields CATAPITSTEAFF.

The V call is TRBV30, the J call TRBJ1-2; unclear D gene. Germline V gene lookup returns CDR1 GTSNPN and CDR2 SVGIG (reference sequence). V lost 0 bases to trimming and J lost 4 bases, with 9 bases between them. The CDR3 contains 13 residues. Here the CDR3 reads CAWSVRQVYGYTF. The DNA for the CDR3 is TGTGCCTGGAGTGTACGGCAGGTCTATGGCTACACCTTC.

The chain carries TRBV6-5 and TRBJ2-7; 8 bases align to TRBD1. Germline CDR1 MNHEY, CDR2 SVGAGI. J lost 3 bases, V lost 8 bases, and 6 bases had no gene match. There are 13 residues in the CDR3. This CDR3 is CASAGTGLYEQYF. The CDR3 coding sequence is TGTGCCAGCGCCGGGACAGGCCTCTACGAGCAGTACTTC.

The chain links TRBV7-8 to TRBJ2-3, with 11 bases that match TRBD2. The V and J ends lost 6 bases and 1 base, in that order; junction bases with no gene match: 9. This CDR3 is built from 17 residues. Germline V CDR1 and CDR2: SGHVS, FQNEAQ. This CDR3 reads CASSTGTSGLGTDTQYF. CDR3 bases: TGTGCCAGCAGTACCGGGACTAGCGGTCTTGGCACAGATACGCAGTATTTT.

The chain joins TRBV28 to TRBJ1-2; no firm D call. Per germline, CDR1 MDHEN and CDR2 SYDVKM. Trimming cost V 2 bases and J 6 bases, with 13 bases left between them. CDR3 length: 14 residues. The CDR3 nucleotides are TGTGCCAGCAGTTTAGTTTCAGTCCGGGATGGCTACACCTTC. This sequence encodes CASSLVSVRDGYTF.

The V call is TRBV2, the J call TRBJ1-5; maybe TRBD1 (6 bases). The germline gives CDR1 SNHLY, CDR2 FYNNEI. V lost 2 bases and J 2 bases, leaving 10 bases between the germline ends. The CDR3 is made up of 15 amino acids. The CDR3: CASSEYRVGNQPQHF. The CDR3 DNA follows: TGTGCCAGCAGTGAATACAGGGTGGGCAATCAGCCCCAGCATTTT.

This chain links TRBV19 with TRBJ2-5; 7 bases map to TRBD2. The V gene end was trimmed by 6 bases and the J gene end by 4 bases; junction bases not matched to a gene: 5. This CDR3 is 13 amino acids long. The V gene's germline CDR1 is LNHDA and CDR2 SQIVND (reference sequence). CDR3 in DNA: TGTGCCAGTAGCCCCGGGACTATAGAGACCCAGTACTTC. It specifies CASSPGTIETQYF.

The CDR3 DNA is TGTGCCAGCAGTTTAAATGACAGACTTCTCTACGAGCAGTACTTC. Its translation: CASSLNDRLLYEQYF. The chain employs TRBV6-5 and TRBJ2-7, with a weak D call TRBD1 (5 bases). Deletions cut 4 bases from V and 3 bases from J, with 16 bases between. Per germline, CDR1 MNHEY and CDR2 SVGAGI. This CDR3 spans 15 amino acids.

The V call is TRBV6-6, the J call TRBJ1-2; maybe TRBD1 (6 bases). Trimming stripped 10 bases from V and 4 bases from J, with 16 bases between. CDR3 length: 13 residues. Looked up from germline, CDR1 is MNHNY and CDR2 is SVGAGI (reference sequence). CDR3 region: CANRQAQGYGYTF. The CDR3 bases are TGTGCCAACCGACAGGCACAGGGCTATGGCTACACCTTC.

The chain couples TRBV4-2 to TRBJ2-5; the match to TRBD2 covers 7 bases. The CDR3 sequence is 17 residues long. V lost 4 bases, J lost 2 bases, and 13 bases stayed unmatched. CDR1 is LGHNA, CDR2 YNFKEQ, per germline. The CDR3 loop is CASSLSLRREFQETQYF. The CDR3 coding sequence is TGTGCCAGCAGCCTATCTCTCAGGCGGGAGTTTCAAGAGACCCAGTACTTC.

The rearrangement links TRBV6-6 to TRBJ2-1; 10 bases agree with TRBD1. The CDR3 covers 15 residues. J lost 6 bases, V lost 6 bases, and 8 bases had no gene match. Germline V CDR1 and CDR2: MNHNY, SVGAGI (reference sequence). The CDR3 sequence: CASSPGQGFGNEQFF. CDR3 coding DNA: TGTGCCAGCAGCCCGGGACAGGGGTTTGGCAATGAGCAGTTCTTC.

This clone was counted once. V gene TRBV5-4 combines with J gene TRBJ2-7; 10 bases line up with TRBD2. CDR1 is SGHNT and CDR2 is YYREEE in the germline V gene (reference sequence). The CDR3 covers 14 residues. V lost 2 bases to trimming and J lost 4 bases; unmatched junction nucleotides: 3. The CDR3 DNA sequence: TGTGCCAGCAGCTTTAGCGGGAGGAATTACGAGCAGTACTTC. Translating it yields CASSFSGRNYEQYF.

The CDR3 protein is CACDPSGTSTGPQHF. The CDR3, as DNA: TGTGCCTGCGACCCCTCGGGTACATCCACTGGGCCCCAGCATTTT. This chain joins TRBV30 and TRBJ1-5; D gene unclear. V was pared by 6 bases and J by 9 bases, with 24 bases between. Germline V CDR1 and CDR2: GTSNPN, SVGIG (reference sequence). This CDR3 has 15 residues.

The CDR3 reads CASSQMAVSPYEQYF. The CDR3 DNA sequence: TGTGCCAGCAGCCAAATGGCGGTGAGCCCCTACGAGCAGTACTTC. The rearrangement joins TRBV14 to TRBJ2-7, with D uncertain. Trimming left V 2 bases short and J 2 bases short, with 13 bases between. The CDR3 sequence is 15 residues long. The germline V gene encodes CDR1 SGHDN and CDR2 FVKESK.

V is TRBV10-3 and J is TRBJ2-7, with 14 positions matching TRBD2. The CDR3 spans 15 residues. V was pared by 6 bases and J by 2 bases, with 3 bases of the junction left unmatched. The germline V gene encodes CDR1 ENHRY and CDR2 SYGVKD. The CDR3 sequence: CAIRTTSGRAYEQYF. The CDR3 coding sequence is TGTGCCATCAGAACGACTAGCGGGAGGGCCTACGAGCAGTACTTC.

CDR3 in DNA: TGTGCCTGGAGTGGCCCGGTGGCTAGCGGGAGCTCCTACAATGAGCAGTTCTTC. Protein product: CAWSGPVASGSSYNEQFF. The chain is built from TRBV30 and TRBJ2-1; 10 nucleotides line up with TRBD2. The germline V gene has CDR1 GTSNPN and CDR2 SVGIG (reference sequence). The CDR3 loop spans 18 amino acids. V lost 1 base to trimming and J lost 0 bases; unmatched junction nucleotides: 9.

The V gene is TRBV7-2, the J gene TRBJ2-2; 8 bases align to TRBD1. This CDR3 is 15 amino acids long. CDR1 and CDR2 (germline): SGHTA, FQGNSA. The V and J ends lost 5 bases and 5 bases, in that order; junction bases with no gene match: 7. CDR3 sequence reads: CASSKDRVGTGELFF. DNA of the CDR3: TGTGCCAGCAGCAAGGACAGGGTAGGAACCGGGGAGCTGTTTTTT.

Turning to this clone: Sequence at one end of the junction differs from germline and may be a read error. The chain links TRBV10-3 to TRBJ1-4, with 7 bases fitting TRBD1. Germline CDR1 and CDR2: ENHRY and SYGVKD. The CDR3 covers 13 residues. DNA of the CDR3: TGTGCGATCAGGGGGGCTCCTAATGAAAAACTGTTTTTT. The encoded protein is CAIRGAPNEKLFF.

This chain uses TRBV5-1 with TRBJ2-3; TRBD1 aligns across 8 bases. This CDR3 has 15 amino acids. Germline V gene data show CDR1 as SGHRS and CDR2 as YFSETQ. Trimming removed 1 base from V and 3 bases from J; junction bases left unmatched: 4. The CDR3 bases are TGCGCCAGCAGCTTGAAGACAGGGGATACAGATACGCAGTATTTT. Its protein is CASSLKTGDTDTQYF.

The rearrangement uses TRBV2 and TRBJ2-1; a possible D gene is TRBD2 (6 bases). Trimming left V 7 bases short and J 6 bases short, with 13 bases between. Germline V lookup: CDR1 SNHLY, CDR2 FYNNEI. This CDR3 is built from 13 residues. The CDR3 nucleotides read TGTGCCAGCATGCGGGAATCTATCAATGAGCAGTTCTTC. The encoded protein is CASMRESINEQFF.

This chain links TRBV7-9 with TRBJ1-2; D not resolved. The CDR3 is 14 amino acids. The germline gives CDR1 SEHNR, CDR2 FQNEAQ (reference sequence). Trimming pared 0 bases from V and 1 base from J, leaving 6 bases between. The CDR3 region is CASSLASFNYGYTF. The DNA of the CDR3 is TGTGCCAGCAGCTTAGCCTCGTTTAACTATGGCTACACCTTC.